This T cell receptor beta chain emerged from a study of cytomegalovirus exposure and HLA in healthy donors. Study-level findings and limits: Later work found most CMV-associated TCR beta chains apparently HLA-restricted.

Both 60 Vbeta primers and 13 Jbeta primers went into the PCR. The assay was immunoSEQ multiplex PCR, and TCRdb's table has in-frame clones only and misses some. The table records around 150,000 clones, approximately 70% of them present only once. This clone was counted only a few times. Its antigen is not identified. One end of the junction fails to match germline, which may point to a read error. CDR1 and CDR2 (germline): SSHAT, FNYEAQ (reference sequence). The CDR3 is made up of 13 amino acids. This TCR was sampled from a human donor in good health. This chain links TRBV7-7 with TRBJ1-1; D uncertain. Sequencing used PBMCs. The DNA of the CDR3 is TGTGCTAGCAGCCCCGGGTCGGTCACTGAAGCTTTCTTT. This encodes CASSPGSVTEAFF.